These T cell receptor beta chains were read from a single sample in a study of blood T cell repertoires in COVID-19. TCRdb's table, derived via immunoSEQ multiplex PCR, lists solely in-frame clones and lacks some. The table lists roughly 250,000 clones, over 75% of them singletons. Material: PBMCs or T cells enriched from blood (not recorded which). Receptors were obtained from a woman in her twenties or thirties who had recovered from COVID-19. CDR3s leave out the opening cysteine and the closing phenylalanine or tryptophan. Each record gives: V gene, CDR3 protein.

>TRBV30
AWSAYVQGGVEKLF
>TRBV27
ASSLETGVRGTEAF
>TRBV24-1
ATSDFGKGAEETQY
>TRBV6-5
ASSYSGTRVYNEQF
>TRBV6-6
ASSRDGTGPHSNQPQH
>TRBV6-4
ASRKTAGAEAF
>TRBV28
ASSPDRGRRYEAF
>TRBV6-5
ASTSSDRGIEAF
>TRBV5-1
ASSPRTGNYGYT
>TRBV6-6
ASSPIWAGSIPYNEQF
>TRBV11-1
ASSLSPPGDYGYT
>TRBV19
ASSPGVYEQY
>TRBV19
ASKREQGGGQPQH
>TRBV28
ASSFFPDTGELF
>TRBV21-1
ASSKAPRRVCGNTIY
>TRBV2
ASSVAETQY
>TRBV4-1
ASMPTARGVREKLF
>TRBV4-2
ASSQVGVAGLDSDTQY
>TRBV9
ASSVGGHGEQY
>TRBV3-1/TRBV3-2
ASSETVTNEKLF
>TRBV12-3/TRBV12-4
ASSLGVTYEQY
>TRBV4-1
ASSQDYFARDRYMNTEAF
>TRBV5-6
ASSLTGTGGTGDEQF
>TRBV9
ASNPRGRETQY
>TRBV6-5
ASSYLQGNTEAF
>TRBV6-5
ASSYSGGNTEAF
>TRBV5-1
ASSLPNTGTTSTDTQY
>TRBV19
ASSVDRLGSPLH
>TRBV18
ASSPIGGGYVYEQY